The 30 T cell receptor beta chains below were found in one sample sequenced in a study of T cell repertoires in cytomegalovirus infection. Their antigens are not known. Via MiXCR, TCRdb re-called the reads, giving one row per CDR3 protein. The table has some 480,000 distinct CDR3 sequences, 25% to 35% seen once; the top ten hold around a sixth. The sequenced sample was cultured PBMCs, obtained from culture after CMV antigen stimulation. The receptors come from a human donor in good health (CMV status not recorded). Some clones in this sample may be carry-over from other donors' samples.

This chain joins TRBV7-2 and TRBJ2-7, with a possible D match to TRBD2 (6 bases). V was cut by 2 bases and J by 0 bases, with 11 bases left in between. Looked up from germline, CDR1 is SGHTA and CDR2 is FQGNSA. The CDR3 totals 15 residues. The DNA of the CDR3 is TGTGCCAGCAGCTTAATTGCGGGGAGCTCCTACGAGCAGTACTTC. This codes for CASSLIAGSSYEQYF.

This clonotype was seen a few times. This chain links TRBV20-1 with TRBJ2-1, with TRBD2 matching over 10 bases. Per germline, CDR1 DFQATT and CDR2 SNEGSKA (reference sequence). V was pared by 3 bases and J by 3 bases, with 5 bases of the junction left unmatched. This CDR3 is 15 amino acids long. CDR3 amino acids: CSASPSGRDYNEQFF. The CDR3 region has the DNA TGCAGTGCTAGTCCTAGCGGGAGAGACTACAATGAGCAGTTCTTC.

This chain links TRBV6-1 with TRBJ2-1; 8 bases agree with TRBD2. Trimming removed 9 bases from V and 2 bases from J; junction bases left unmatched: 6. Germline loops: CDR1 MNHNS, CDR2 SASEGT. The CDR3 extends over 14 amino acids. CDR3 in DNA: TGTGCCAGTGTTAGCGGGAATGCCTACAATGAGCAGTTCTTC. Translated: CASVSGNAYNEQFF.

A few counts support this clonotype. The gene calls are TRBV7-8 and TRBJ2-2; the D gene is possibly TRBD1 (6 bases). The germline V gene has CDR1 SGHVS and CDR2 FQNEAQ. The CDR3 runs 15 residues. Trimming stripped 1 base from V and 6 bases from J, with 12 bases between. In DNA form, the CDR3 reads TGTGCCAGCAGCTTAGTACAAGGGGGTGCCGGGGAGCTGTTTTTT. It encodes CASSLVQGGAGELFF.

The rearrangement uses TRBV12-3 or TRBV12-4 and TRBJ2-1; no definite D call. The germline V and J ends were trimmed by 7 bases and 7 bases, with 20 bases remaining between them. This CDR3 has 15 amino acids. The CDR3, as DNA: TGTGCCAGCACCCCGTCGTCCTGGTCTGAGAATGAGCAGTTCTTC. Its translation: CASTPSSWSENEQFF.

This rearrangement joins TRBV5-1 to TRBJ2-7; possible D gene TRBD2, 6 bases. Between the trimmed V and J ends, which lost 4 bases and 3 bases, there was a span of 14 bases. Germline loops: CDR1 SGHRS, CDR2 YFSETQ. This CDR3 has 14 residues. This chain's CDR3 is CASSGGLHDYEQYF. In DNA, the CDR3 is TGCGCCAGCAGCGGAGGACTACACGACTACGAGCAGTACTTC.

This clonotype was found many times. The chain recombines TRBV2 with TRBJ2-7; 16 bases agree with TRBD2. This CDR3 contains 17 residues. Germline V gene data show CDR1 as SNHLY and CDR2 as FYNNEI. After removal of 7 bases from V and 5 bases from J, the junction contained 11 bases not matched to a gene. The CDR3 loop is CASTKQGTSGRADEQYF. The CDR3 DNA is TGTGCCAGCACCAAACAGGGGACTAGCGGGAGGGCAGACGAGCAGTACTTC.

By share, this clonotype counts as medium-sized. The chain joins TRBV7-2 to TRBJ2-7; D gene unclear. The CDR3 runs 14 residues. The germline V gene encodes CDR1 SGHTA and CDR2 FQGNSA. Trimming pared 3 bases from V and 0 bases from J, leaving 9 bases between. CDR3 sequence reads: CASSFGGLSYEQYF. In DNA, the CDR3 is TGTGCCAGCAGCTTCGGCGGTCTCTCCTACGAGCAGTACTTC.

This clonotype has a handful of counts. The rearrangement uses TRBV7-2 and TRBJ2-7, with D unresolved. With 5 bases removed from V and 2 bases from J, the gap between germline ends came to 10 bases. Germline-derived CDR1 and CDR2 are SGHTA and FQGNSA. CDR3 size: 13 residues. The CDR3, as DNA: TGTGCCAGCAGCACCAGCGTAACCTACGAGCAGTACTTC. Its translation: CASSTSVTYEQYF.

V and J are TRBV29-1 and TRBJ2-1, with D perhaps TRBD2 (6 bases). The CDR3 sequence is 14 residues long. V lost 6 bases, J lost 7 bases, and 19 bases lay in between. From germline, CDR1 is SQVTM and CDR2 ANQGSEA. This CDR3 is CSVTGDLIGNEQFF. CDR3 nucleotide sequence: TGCAGCGTAACTGGGGACTTGATCGGGAATGAGCAGTTCTTC.

V gene TRBV20-1 combines with J gene TRBJ1-2, with 8 bases lining up with TRBD1. The CDR3 totals 14 residues. V was clipped by 0 bases and J by 4 bases; unmatched bases: 4. The V gene's germline CDR1 is DFQATT and CDR2 SNEGSKA (reference sequence). CDR3 DNA: TGCAGTGCTAGAGACGGACAGGGCCGCTATGGCTACACCTTC. Amino acids: CSARDGQGRYGYTF.

The V and J genes are TRBV10-3 and TRBJ2-3; D might be TRBD2 (6 bases). V was cut by 4 bases and J by 0 bases, with 8 bases left in between. The CDR3 runs 14 residues. Germline V lookup: CDR1 ENHRY, CDR2 SYGVKD. In nucleotides, the CDR3 is TGTGCCATCAGTGGTGGGACTAGCACAGATACGCAGTATTTT. Translating it yields CAISGGTSTDTQYF.

With regard to this clonotype: Because the CDR3's place on the DNA is in doubt, the DNA is left out and the CDR3 is given as listed by TCRdb. The rearrangement joins TRBV18 to TRBJ2-3. The CDR3 spans 17 amino acids, including both terminal residues. The germline V gene encodes CDR1 KGHSH and CDR2 LQKENI. CDR3 sequence: CASSPRLLAVERDTQYF.

This clonotype was detected a few times. V usage is TRBV7-2 and J usage is TRBJ1-2; TRBD1 is a possible D gene (5 bases). Germline assignment: CDR1 SGHTA and CDR2 FQGNSA. V was shortened by 0 bases and J by 4 bases, with 15 bases between the two germline ends. CDR3 length: 16 amino acids. For the CDR3, the DNA is TGTGCCAGCAGCTTAGCCGGACACTCACCTGGCTATGGCTACACCTTC. The encoded protein is CASSLAGHSPGYGYTF. Drawing the rest from reference TRBV7-2 and TRBJ1-2, the complete variable domain is GAGVSQSPSNKVTEKGKDVELRCDPISGHTALYWYRQSLGQGLEFLIYFQGNSAPDKSGLPSDRFSAERTGGSVSTLTIQRTQQEDSAVYLCASSLAGHSPGYGYTFGSGTRLTVV.

This clonotype was seen a handful of times. The chain combines TRBV7-2 with TRBJ2-4, with D unresolved. There are 12 residues in the CDR3. Looked up from germline, CDR1 is SGHTA and CDR2 is FQGNSA. Trimming cost V 6 bases and J 5 bases, with 8 bases left between them. The CDR3 DNA follows: TGTGCCAGCAGTCCTACTCAAAACATTCAGTACTTC. Its translation is CASSPTQNIQYF.

The J gene is TRBJ2-1, the V gene TRBV6-8, with 7 positions matching TRBD2. The germline gives CDR1 MNHGY, CDR2 SAAAGT. V lost 4 bases, J lost 15 bases, and 6 bases stayed unmatched. This CDR3 has 11 residues. The DNA for the CDR3 is TGTGCCAGCAGTTCCCGGGACTATATGTTCTTC. This gives the protein CASSSRDYMFF.

In its sample, this clonotype was seen a few times. This chain joins TRBV20-1 and TRBJ2-2; tentatively, D is TRBD2 (6 bases). Per germline, CDR1 DFQATT and CDR2 SNEGSKA (reference sequence). Between the trimmed V and J ends, which lost 4 bases and 1 base, there was a span of 10 bases. This CDR3 contains 14 residues. The CDR3 coding sequence is TGCAGTGCTATGGGACTGCAGAACACCGGGGAGCTGTTTTTT. This codes for CSAMGLQNTGELFF.

There are a few counts of this clonotype. The chain recombines TRBV6-2 or TRBV6-3 with TRBJ2-7; 12 positions agree with TRBD2. This CDR3 contains 16 residues. Germline assignment: CDR1 MNHEY and CDR2 SVGEGT. Trimming at V came to 2 bases and at J to 3 bases, leaving 5 bases not matched to a gene. CDR3: CASSYHRTSGIYEQYF. CDR3 in DNA: TGTGCCAGCAGTTACCACCGGACTAGCGGGATCTACGAGCAGTACTTC.

This chain uses TRBV6-2 or TRBV6-3 with TRBJ2-7; TRBD2 matches 11 bases. Trimming cost V 6 bases and J 3 bases; bases outside gene matches: 7. CDR1 is MNHEY and CDR2 is SVGEGT in the germline V gene. CDR3 size: 15 residues. CDR3 nucleotides: TGTGCCAGCAGACTCGGGACTAGCGGACTCTACGAGCAGTACGTC. It encodes CASRLGTSGLYEQYV.

The V and J genes are TRBV29-1 and TRBJ1-1, with TRBD1 matching 9 bases. The CDR3 is made up of 16 amino acids. Per germline, CDR1 SQVTM and CDR2 ANQGSEA. Trimming took 6 bases from V and 2 from J; bases not matched to a gene: 13. DNA of the CDR3: TGCAGCGTCATACCTTGGACAGGGGCCTTTAACACTGAAGCTTTCTTT. It codes for CSVIPWTGAFNTEAFF.

The rearrangement joins TRBV27 to TRBJ1-1, with 9 bases matching TRBD1. V gave up 7 bases and J gave up 4 bases; unmatched junction bases: 4. The CDR3 has 13 amino acids. Germline V gene data show CDR1 as MNHEY and CDR2 as SMNVEV (reference sequence). CDR3 sequence reads: CASKQGARTEAFF. The CDR3 nucleotides are TGTGCCAGCAAACAGGGGGCGCGCACTGAAGCTTTCTTT.

This sequence joins TRBV7-4 and TRBJ1-1, with TRBD1 identical over 9 bases. There are 16 residues in the CDR3. The V and J ends lost 5 bases and 11 bases, in that order; junction bases with no gene match: 18. Germline CDR1 SGHVT, CDR2 SQSDAQ. DNA for the CDR3: TGTGCCAGCAGCAGAGTGATCCCGGGACAGGGTCTTCGGGCTTTCTTT. Translated, it gives CASSRVIPGQGLRAFF.

The chain carries TRBV20-1 and TRBJ2-7; 7 bases are a match to TRBD1. The CDR3 is made up of 12 amino acids. Germline V lookup: CDR1 DFQATT, CDR2 SNEGSKA (reference sequence). V shed 6 bases, J shed 3 bases, and the junction held 5 bases outside the gene matches. CDR3 nucleotides: TGCAGTGCCTCGGGACAGAACTACGAGCAGTACTTC. It translates to CSASGQNYEQYF.

There are a few counts of this clonotype. V gene TRBV20-1 combines with J gene TRBJ2-1, with TRBD2 matching 8 bases. The V gene's germline CDR1 is DFQATT and CDR2 SNEGSKA (reference sequence). The V and J ends lost 6 bases and 15 bases, in that order; junction bases with no gene match: 10. The length of the CDR3 is 11 residues. The CDR3 DNA sequence: TGCAGTGCAGAAGAGCGGGAGATCCCGTTCTTC. This sequence encodes CSAEEREIPFF.

The chain links TRBV4-1 to TRBJ1-5, with D possibly being TRBD1 (5 bases). Germline CDR1 and CDR2: MGHRA and YSYEKL. CDR3 length equals 14 residues. Trimming cost V 4 bases and J 3 bases, with 10 bases left between them. The CDR3 coding sequence is TGCGCCAGCAGCCCGACAGTTTACAATCAGCCCCAGCATTTT. It translates to CASSPTVYNQPQHF.

This clonotype was counted ten times or more. The chain is built from TRBV7-2 and TRBJ2-5; 7 nucleotides agree with TRBD2. Germline V gene data show CDR1 as SGHTA and CDR2 as FQGNSA. CDR3 length: 17 residues. Unmatched junction bases numbered 14, after V lost 5 bases and J lost 2 bases. CDR3 region: CASSNRDYKPSQETQYF. The CDR3 DNA sequence: TGTGCCAGCAGCAACCGGGACTACAAACCTAGTCAAGAGACCCAGTACTTC. The full variable domain, rest sourced from reference TRBV7-2 and TRBJ2-5, is GAGVSQSPSNKVTEKGKDVELRCDPISGHTALYWYRQSLGQGLEFLIYFQGNSAPDKSGLPSDRFSAERTGGSVSTLTIQRTQQEDSAVYLCASSNRDYKPSQETQYFGPGTRLLVL.

The V and J genes are TRBV5-1 and TRBJ1-2; D is unclear. Between the trimmed V and J ends, which lost 3 bases and 0 bases, there was a span of 9 bases. This CDR3 has 14 amino acids. Per the germline V gene, CDR1 is SGHRS and CDR2 is YFSETQ. The CDR3 loop is CASSSGLPNYGYTF. The DNA of the CDR3 is TGCGCCAGCAGCTCAGGCCTTCCTAACTATGGCTACACCTTC.

In this sample, this clonotype turned up a few times. The V gene is TRBV2, the J gene TRBJ2-1, with 8 bases identical to TRBD2. Unmatched junction bases numbered 5, after V lost 1 base and J lost 6 bases. Germline V CDR1 and CDR2: SNHLY, FYNNEI. CDR3 length: 15 amino acids. The CDR3 region has the DNA TGTGCCAGCAGTGAAGTCGGGAGGGCCTCCAATGAGCAGTTCTTC. This codes for CASSEVGRASNEQFF. The full variable domain, its missing parts supplied by reference TRBV2 and TRBJ2-1, is EPEVTQTPSHQVTQMGQEVILRCVPISNHLYFYWYRQILGQKVEFLVSFYNNEISEKSEIFDDQFSVERPDGSNFTLKIRSTKLEDSAMYFCASSEVGRASNEQFFGPGTRLTVL.

In this sample, this clonotype turned up a few times. The chain uses TRBV20-1 and TRBJ1-1, with 8 bases matching TRBD1. J gave up 7 bases and V 6 bases, and 7 bases lay outside the gene matches. CDR1 DFQATT and CDR2 SNEGSKA come from the germline V gene (reference sequence). The CDR3 contains 12 residues. The CDR3 DNA follows: TGCAGTGCGCCCGACAGGGGCTATGAAGCTTTCTTT. Translated: CSAPDRGYEAFF.

This clonotype was seen at least ten times. The chain recombines TRBV7-2 with TRBJ2-7; 10 positions match TRBD1. The V and J ends lost 6 bases and 6 bases, in that order; junction bases with no gene match: 11. The germline gives CDR1 SGHTA, CDR2 FQGNSA. The CDR3 runs 15 residues. CDR3 region: CASSSDRDRGVEQYF. In DNA, the CDR3 is TGTGCCAGCAGTTCGGACCGGGACAGGGGAGTCGAGCAGTACTTC. Looking up the rest from reference TRBV7-2 and TRBJ2-7 gives the full variable domain: GAGVSQSPSNKVTEKGKDVELRCDPISGHTALYWYRQSLGQGLEFLIYFQGNSAPDKSGLPSDRFSAERTGGSVSTLTIQRTQQEDSAVYLCASSSDRDRGVEQYFGPGTRLTVT.